A selection of T cell receptor beta chains follows, all from one sample in a study of OX40 agonist ivuxolimab in advanced cancers. Clones were sequenced by immunoSEQ multiplex PCR, and TCRdb holds only the in-frame ones, with some missing. The sample holds roughly 70,000 clones, roughly 80% seen once. Sequenced here: CD4+ or CD8+ T cells sorted from blood, sampled in a trial of the OX40 agonist ivuxolimab. These receptors all stem from an adult with an advanced solid tumor such as melanoma, head and neck, liver or kidney cancer. The CDR3 runs from the conserved cysteine through the conserved F or W. Each record gives: clone size, J gene, V gene, D gene, CDR3 protein, CDR3 DNA. A D gene is named only where the DNA matches it firmly. Clone size appears in some rows only: once, few, many, or a class for an expanded clone.

>.|TRBJ2-7|TRBV6-5|TRBD1
CASSGRGRGSEQYF
TGTGCCAGCAGTGGCCGTGGCAGGGGGTCCGAGCAGTACTTC
>.|TRBJ2-7|TRBV5-1|.
CASSLAGLRGHEQYF
TGCGCCAGCAGCTTGGCGGGACTTCGCGGCCACGAGCAGTACTTC
>few|TRBJ2-3|TRBV29-1|TRBD1
CSTRTGGTDTQYF
TGCAGCACCCGGACAGGGGGCACAGATACGCAGTATTTT
>once|TRBJ2-7|TRBV28|.
CASSPSGDTYEQYF
TGTGCCAGCAGTCCCAGCGGTGACACCTACGAGCAGTACTTC
>.|TRBJ2-3|TRBV27|.
CASSFSSISTDTQYF
TGTGCCAGCAGTTTTAGTAGTATTAGCACAGATACGCAGTATTTT
>.|TRBJ1-1|TRBV4-1|.
CASGTTGNTEAFF
TGCGCCAGCGGAACCACAGGGAACACTGAAGCTTTCTTT
>.|TRBJ2-3|TRBV10-3|.
CAISESGSDTQYF
TGTGCCATCAGTGAGTCTGGCTCCGATACGCAGTATTTT
>.|TRBJ2-5|TRBV7-2|.
CASSLYLGAMQETQYF
TGTGCCAGCAGCTTATATCTGGGGGCCATGCAAGAGACCCAGTACTTC
>.|TRBJ2-2|TRBV11-3|.
CASSLGAGEDTGELFF
TGTGCCAGCAGCTTAGGGGCAGGGGAGGACACCGGGGAGCTGTTTTTT
>.|TRBJ1-1|TRBV7-3|.
CASSLRGGTEAFF
TGTGCCAGCAGCTTACGGGGAGGCACTGAAGCTTTCTTT
>.|TRBJ1-1|TRBV5-5|.
CASSLELGGSTEAFF
TGTGCCAGCAGCTTGGAGTTAGGCGGTAGCACTGAAGCTTTCTTT
>.|TRBJ1-5|TRBV19|.
CASSIDSGQPQHF
TGTGCCAGTAGTATAGATTCCGGTCAGCCCCAGCATTTT
>.|TRBJ1-6|TRBV11-1|.
CASSLQGNSPLHF
TGTGCCAGCAGCCTCCAGGGGAATTCACCCCTCCACTTT
>.|TRBJ1-5|TRBV7-2|TRBD1
CASSPRGGSNQPQHF
TGTGCCAGCAGCCCCAGGGGGGGAAGCAATCAGCCCCAGCATTTT
>.|TRBJ2-5|TRBV18|TRBD1
CASSPRTGGEETQYF
TGTGCCAGCTCACCTCGGACAGGGGGCGAAGAGACCCAGTACTTC
>.|TRBJ1-1|TRBV5-5|.
CASSPSWNTEAFF
TGTGCCAGCAGCCCGAGCTGGAACACTGAAGCTTTCTTT
>.|TRBJ2-5|TRBV21-1|.
CASSNRGQPQETQYF
TGTGCCAGCAGCAATAGAGGCCAGCCACAAGAGACCCAGTACTTC
>.|TRBJ2-7|TRBV13|TRBD2
CASSPAGTSDSYEQYF
TGTGCCAGCAGCCCAGCCGGGACTAGCGACTCCTACGAGCAGTACTTC
>.|TRBJ2-2|TRBV10-2|.
CASRPGSNTGELFF
TGCGCCAGCAGGCCGGGATCAAACACCGGGGAGCTGTTTTTT
>.|TRBJ1-1|TRBV29-1|.
CSAAGASGLAFF
TGCAGCGCCGCGGGGGCTTCGGGATTAGCTTTCTTT
>.|TRBJ2-5|TRBV6-4|.
CASSVFRLGSKETQYF
TGTGCCAGCAGTGTGTTTAGATTGGGCAGCAAAGAGACCCAGTACTTC
>few|TRBJ1-2|TRBV7-9|.
CASSLSTPRVYGYTF
TGTGCCAGCAGCTTGTCAACCCCCAGGGTCTATGGCTACACCTTC